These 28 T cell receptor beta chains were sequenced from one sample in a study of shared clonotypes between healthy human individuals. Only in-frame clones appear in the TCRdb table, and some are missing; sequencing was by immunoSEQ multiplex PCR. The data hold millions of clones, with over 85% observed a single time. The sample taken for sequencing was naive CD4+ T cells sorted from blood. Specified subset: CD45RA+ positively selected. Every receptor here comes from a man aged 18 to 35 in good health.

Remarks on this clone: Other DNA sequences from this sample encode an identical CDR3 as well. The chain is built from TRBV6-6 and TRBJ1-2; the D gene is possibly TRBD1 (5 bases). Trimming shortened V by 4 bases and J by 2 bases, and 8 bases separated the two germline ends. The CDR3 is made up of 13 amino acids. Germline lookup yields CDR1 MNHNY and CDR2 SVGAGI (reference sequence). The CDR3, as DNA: TGTGCCAGCAGTTTCGGGGGGAACTATGGCTACACCTTC. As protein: CASSFGGNYGYTF.

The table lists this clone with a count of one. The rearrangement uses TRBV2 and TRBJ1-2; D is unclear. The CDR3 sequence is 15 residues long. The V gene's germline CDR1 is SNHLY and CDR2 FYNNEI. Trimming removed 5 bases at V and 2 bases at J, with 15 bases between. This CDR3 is CASSPDAPGNYGYTF. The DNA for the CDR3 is TGTGCCAGCAGTCCGGACGCACCCGGAAACTATGGCTACACCTTC.

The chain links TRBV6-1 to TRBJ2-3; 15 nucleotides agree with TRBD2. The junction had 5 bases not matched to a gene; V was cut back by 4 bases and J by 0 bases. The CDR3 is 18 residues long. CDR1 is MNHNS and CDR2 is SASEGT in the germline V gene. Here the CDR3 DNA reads TGTGCCAGCAGTGCCCCCGGGACTAGCGGGGGGAGCACAGATACGCAGTATTTT. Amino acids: CASSAPGTSGGSTDTQYF.

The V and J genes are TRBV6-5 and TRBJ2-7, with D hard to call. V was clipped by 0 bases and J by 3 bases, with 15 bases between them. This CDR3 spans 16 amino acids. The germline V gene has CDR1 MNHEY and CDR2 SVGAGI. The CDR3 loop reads CASSYSIPSRNYEQYF. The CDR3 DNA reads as TGTGCCAGCAGTTACTCGATCCCTTCGCGTAACTACGAGCAGTACTTC.

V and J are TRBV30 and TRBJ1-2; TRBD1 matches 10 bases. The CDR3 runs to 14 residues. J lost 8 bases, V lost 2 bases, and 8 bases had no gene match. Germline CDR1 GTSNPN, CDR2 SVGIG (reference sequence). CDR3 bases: TGTGCCTGGAGTCCGGGACAGGGGTATCGAGGCTACACCTTC. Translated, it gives CAWSPGQGYRGYTF. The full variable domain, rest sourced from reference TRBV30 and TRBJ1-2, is SQTIHQWPATLVQPVGSPLSLECTVEGTSNPNLYWYRQAAGRGLQLLFYSVGIGQISSEVPQNLSASRPQDRQFILSSKKLLLSDSGFYLCAWSPGQGYRGYTFGSGTRLTVV.

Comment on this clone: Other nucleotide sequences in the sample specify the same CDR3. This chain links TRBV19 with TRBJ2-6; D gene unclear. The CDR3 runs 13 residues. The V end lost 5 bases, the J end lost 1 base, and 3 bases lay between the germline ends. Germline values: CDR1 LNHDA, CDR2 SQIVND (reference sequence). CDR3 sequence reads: CASSGSGANVLTF. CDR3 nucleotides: TGTGCCAGTAGTGGATCTGGGGCCAACGTCCTGACTTTC.

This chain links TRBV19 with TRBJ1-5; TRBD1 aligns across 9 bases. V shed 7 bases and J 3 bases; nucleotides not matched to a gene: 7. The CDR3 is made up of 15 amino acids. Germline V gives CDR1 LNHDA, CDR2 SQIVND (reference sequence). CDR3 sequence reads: CASITGTGINQPQHF. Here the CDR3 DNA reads TGTGCCAGTATCACCGGGACAGGGATCAATCAGCCCCAGCATTTT.

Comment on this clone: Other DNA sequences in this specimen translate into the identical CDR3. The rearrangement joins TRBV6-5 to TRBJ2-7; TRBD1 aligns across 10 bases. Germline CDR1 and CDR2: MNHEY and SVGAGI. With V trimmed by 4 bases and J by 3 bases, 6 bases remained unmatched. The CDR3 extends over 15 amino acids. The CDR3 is CASSSRDRGIYEQYF. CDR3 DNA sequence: TGTGCCAGCAGTTCCAGGGACAGGGGAATCTACGAGCAGTACTTC.

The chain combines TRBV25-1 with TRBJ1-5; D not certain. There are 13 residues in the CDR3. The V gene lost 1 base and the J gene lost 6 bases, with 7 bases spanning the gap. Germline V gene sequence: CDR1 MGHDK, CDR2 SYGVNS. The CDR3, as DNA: TGTGCCAGCAGTGAATTTGGATCTCAGCCCCAGCATTTT. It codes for CASSEFGSQPQHF.

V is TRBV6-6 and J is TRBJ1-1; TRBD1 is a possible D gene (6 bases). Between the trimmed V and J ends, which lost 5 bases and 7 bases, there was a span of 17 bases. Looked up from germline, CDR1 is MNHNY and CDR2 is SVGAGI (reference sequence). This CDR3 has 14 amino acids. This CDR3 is CASSRPRQDDEAFF. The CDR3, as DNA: TGTGCCAGCAGTAGACCTCGACAGGATGATGAAGCTTTCTTT.

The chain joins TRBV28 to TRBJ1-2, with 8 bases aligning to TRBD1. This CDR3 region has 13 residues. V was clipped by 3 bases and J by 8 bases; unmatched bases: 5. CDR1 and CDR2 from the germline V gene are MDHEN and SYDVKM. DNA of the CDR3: TGTGCCAGCAGTTTCAGACAGGGGAGAGGCTACACCTTC. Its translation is CASSFRQGRGYTF.

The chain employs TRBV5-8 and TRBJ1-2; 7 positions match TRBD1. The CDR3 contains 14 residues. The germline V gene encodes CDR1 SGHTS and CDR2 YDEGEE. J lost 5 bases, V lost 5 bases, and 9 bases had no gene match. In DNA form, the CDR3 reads TGTGCCAGCAGGTCGCTCGGGACAGCATATGGCTACACCTTC. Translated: CASRSLGTAYGYTF.

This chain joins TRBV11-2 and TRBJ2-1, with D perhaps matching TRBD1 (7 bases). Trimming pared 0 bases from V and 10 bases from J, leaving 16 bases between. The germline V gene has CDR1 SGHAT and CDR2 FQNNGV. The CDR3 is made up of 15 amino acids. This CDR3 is CASSLDEGGGWEQFF. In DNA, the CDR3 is TGTGCCAGCAGCTTAGATGAAGGAGGGGGCTGGGAGCAGTTCTTC.

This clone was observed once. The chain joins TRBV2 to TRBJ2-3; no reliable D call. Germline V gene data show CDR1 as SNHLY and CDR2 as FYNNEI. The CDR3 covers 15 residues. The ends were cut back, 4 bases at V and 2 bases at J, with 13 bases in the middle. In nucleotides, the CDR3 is TGTGCCAGCAGTGCTTTTGGTCCATCCACAGATACGCAGTATTTT. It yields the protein CASSAFGPSTDTQYF. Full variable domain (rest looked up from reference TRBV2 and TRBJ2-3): EPEVTQTPSHQVTQMGQEVILRCVPISNHLYFYWYRQILGQKVEFLVSFYNNEISEKSEIFDDQFSVERPDGSNFTLKIRSTKLEDSAMYFCASSAFGPSTDTQYFGPGTRLTVL.

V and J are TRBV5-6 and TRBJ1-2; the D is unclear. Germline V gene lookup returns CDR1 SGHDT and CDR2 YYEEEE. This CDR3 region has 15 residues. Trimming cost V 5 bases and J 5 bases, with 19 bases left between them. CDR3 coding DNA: TGTGCCAGCAGACAAGCAGTGGGCGTGTTATATGGCTACACCTTC. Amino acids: CASRQAVGVLYGYTF. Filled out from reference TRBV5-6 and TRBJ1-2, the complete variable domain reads DAGVTQSPTHLIKTRGQQVTLRCSPKSGHDTVSWYQQALGQGPQFIFQYYEEEERQRGNFPDRFSGHQFPNYSSELNVNALLLGDSALYLCASRQAVGVLYGYTFGSGTRLTVV.

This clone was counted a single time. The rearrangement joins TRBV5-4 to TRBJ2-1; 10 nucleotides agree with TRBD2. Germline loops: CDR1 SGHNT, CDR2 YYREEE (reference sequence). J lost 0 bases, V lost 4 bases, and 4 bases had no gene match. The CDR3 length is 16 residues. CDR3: CASSRLAGSSYNEQFF. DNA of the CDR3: TGTGCCAGCAGCAGACTAGCGGGCAGCTCCTACAATGAGCAGTTCTTC.

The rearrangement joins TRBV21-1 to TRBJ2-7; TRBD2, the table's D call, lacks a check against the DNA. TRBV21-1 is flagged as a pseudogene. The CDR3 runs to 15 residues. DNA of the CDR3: TGTGCCAGCCGCCCTAGCGGGAGGAGCTCCTACGAGCAGTACTTC. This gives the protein CASRPSGRSSYEQYF.

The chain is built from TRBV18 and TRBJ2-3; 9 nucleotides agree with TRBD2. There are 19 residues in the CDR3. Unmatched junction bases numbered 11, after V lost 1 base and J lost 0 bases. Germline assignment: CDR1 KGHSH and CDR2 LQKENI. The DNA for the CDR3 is TGTGCCAGCTCACCACTTGTTAGCGGGAGACGTCGGAGCACAGATACGCAGTATTTT. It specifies CASSPLVSGRRRSTDTQYF. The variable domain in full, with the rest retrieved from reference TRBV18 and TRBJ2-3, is NAGVMQNPRHLVRRRGQEARLRCSPMKGHSHVYWYRQLPEEGLKFMVYLQKENIIDESGMPKERFSAEFPKEGPSILRIQQVVRGDSAAYFCASSPLVSGRRRSTDTQYFGPGTRLTVL.

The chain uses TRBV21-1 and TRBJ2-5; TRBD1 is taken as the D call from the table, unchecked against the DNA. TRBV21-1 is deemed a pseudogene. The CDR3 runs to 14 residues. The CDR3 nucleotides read TGTGCCAGCAGCAAAGGTAGGGGCGGAGAGACCCAGTACTTC. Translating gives CASSKGRGGETQYF.

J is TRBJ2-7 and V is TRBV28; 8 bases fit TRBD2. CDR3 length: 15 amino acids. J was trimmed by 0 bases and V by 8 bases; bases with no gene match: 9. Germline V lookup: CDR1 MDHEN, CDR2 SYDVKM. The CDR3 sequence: CASDGRGALSYEQYF. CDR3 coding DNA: TGTGCCAGCGACGGGCGGGGGGCCCTCTCCTACGAGCAGTACTTC.

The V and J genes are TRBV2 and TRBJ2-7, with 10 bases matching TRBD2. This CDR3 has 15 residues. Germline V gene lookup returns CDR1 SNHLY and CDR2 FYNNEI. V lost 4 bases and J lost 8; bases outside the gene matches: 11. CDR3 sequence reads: CASSVGTSGAKKQYF. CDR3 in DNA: TGTGCCAGCAGTGTGGGAACTAGCGGGGCGAAAAAGCAGTACTTC.

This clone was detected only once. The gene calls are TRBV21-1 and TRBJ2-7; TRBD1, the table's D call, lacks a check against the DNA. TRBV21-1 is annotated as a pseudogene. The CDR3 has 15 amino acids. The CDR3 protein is CASSKSEQAGYEQYF. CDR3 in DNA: TGTGCCAGCAGCAAAAGTGAGCAGGCCGGCTACGAGCAGTACTTC.

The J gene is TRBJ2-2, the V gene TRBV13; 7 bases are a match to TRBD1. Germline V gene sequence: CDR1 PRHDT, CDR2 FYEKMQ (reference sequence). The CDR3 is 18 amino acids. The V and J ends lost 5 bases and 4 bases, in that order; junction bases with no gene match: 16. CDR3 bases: TGTGCCAGCAGCCTAACGACAGGGCGATTGGGTGGCACCGGGGAGCTGTTTTTT. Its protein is CASSLTTGRLGGTGELFF.

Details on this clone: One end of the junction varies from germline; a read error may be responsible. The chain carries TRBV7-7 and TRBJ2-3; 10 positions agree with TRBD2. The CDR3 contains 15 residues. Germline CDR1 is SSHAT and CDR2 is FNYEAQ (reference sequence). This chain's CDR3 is CASSLTSGTTDTQYF. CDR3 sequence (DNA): TGTGCTAGCAGCCTAACTAGCGGGACGACAGATACGCAGTATTTT.

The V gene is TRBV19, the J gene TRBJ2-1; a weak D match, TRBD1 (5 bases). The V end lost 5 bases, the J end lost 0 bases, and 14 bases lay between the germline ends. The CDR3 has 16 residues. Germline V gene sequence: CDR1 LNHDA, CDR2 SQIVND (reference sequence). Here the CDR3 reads CASSRPGPSSYNEQFF. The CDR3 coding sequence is TGTGCCAGTAGTCGACCAGGGCCGAGCTCCTACAATGAGCAGTTCTTC.

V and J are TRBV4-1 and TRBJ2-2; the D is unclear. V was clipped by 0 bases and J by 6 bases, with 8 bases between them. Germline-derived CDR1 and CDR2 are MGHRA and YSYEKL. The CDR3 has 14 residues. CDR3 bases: TGCGCCAGCAGCCAAGATGTGTCCCCCGGGGAGCTGTTTTTT. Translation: CASSQDVSPGELFF.

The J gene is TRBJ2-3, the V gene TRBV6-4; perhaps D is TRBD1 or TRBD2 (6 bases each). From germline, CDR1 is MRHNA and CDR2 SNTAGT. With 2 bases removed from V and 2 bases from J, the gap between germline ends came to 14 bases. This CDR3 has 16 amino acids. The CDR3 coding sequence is TGTGCCAGCAGTGACACCCCGGGGGCCTCCACAGATACGCAGTATTTT. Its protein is CASSDTPGASTDTQYF.

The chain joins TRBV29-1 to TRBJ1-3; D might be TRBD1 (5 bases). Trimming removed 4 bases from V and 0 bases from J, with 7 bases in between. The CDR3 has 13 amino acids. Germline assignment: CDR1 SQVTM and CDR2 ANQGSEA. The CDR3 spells CSVGQISGNTIYF. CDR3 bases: TGCAGCGTTGGACAGATCTCTGGAAACACCATATATTTT.